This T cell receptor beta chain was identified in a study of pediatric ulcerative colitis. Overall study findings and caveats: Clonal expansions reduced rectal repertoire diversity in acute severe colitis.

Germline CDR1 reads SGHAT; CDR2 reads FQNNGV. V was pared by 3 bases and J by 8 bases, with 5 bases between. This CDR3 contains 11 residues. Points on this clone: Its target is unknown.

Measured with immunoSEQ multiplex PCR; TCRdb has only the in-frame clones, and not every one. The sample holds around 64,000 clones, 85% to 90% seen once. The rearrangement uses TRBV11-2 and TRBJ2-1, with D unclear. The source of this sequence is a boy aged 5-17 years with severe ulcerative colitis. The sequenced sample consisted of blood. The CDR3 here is CASSFPDEQFF. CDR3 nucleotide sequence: TGTGCCAGCAGCTTTCCCGATGAGCAGTTCTTC. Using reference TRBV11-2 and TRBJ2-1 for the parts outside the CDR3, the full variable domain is EAGVAQSPRYKIIEKRQSVAFWCNPISGHATLYWYQQILGQGPKLLIQFQNNGVVDDSQLPKDRFSAERLKGVDSTLKIQPAKLEDSAVYLCASSFPDEQFFGPGTRLTVL.